This T cell receptor (beta chain) is from a study of cytomegalovirus exposure and HLA in healthy donors. For the study at large: Genotyping of about 400 donors showed that around 81% belonged to the Caucasian-associated ancestry cluster.

The PCR was carried out with 60 Vbeta primers and 13 Jbeta primers. Profiled with immunoSEQ multiplex PCR; TCRdb holds only in-frame clones, not every one. The sample records around 170,000 clones, more than 60% being singletons. The V gene lost 5 bases and the J gene lost 0 bases, with 11 bases spanning the gap. Germline loops: CDR1 SEHNR, CDR2 FQNEAQ (reference sequence). The CDR3 has 14 amino acids. The source of this sequence is a man aged 18 to 30 in good health and CMV-seronegative. Sequencing was performed on PBMCs. This chain links TRBV7-9 with TRBJ2-7; D gene unclear. This CDR3 is CASSPDGPSYEQYF. Here the CDR3 DNA reads TGTGCCAGCAGCCCCGATGGGCCCTCCTACGAGCAGTACTTC.